Shown below are 15 T cell receptor beta chains from a single sample sequenced in a study of shared clonotypes between healthy human individuals. Data came from immunoSEQ multiplex PCR; TCRdb stores just in-frame clones and leaves some out. The sample records some 510,000 clones, around 74% being singletons. Sequenced: PBMCs. The receptors were gathered from a woman in her thirties or forties in good health. Some clones in this sample may be carry-over from other donors' samples.

This clone came up a few times. V is TRBV28 and J is TRBJ2-3, with 12 bases that match TRBD2. This CDR3 has 17 residues. Germline lookup yields CDR1 MDHEN and CDR2 SYDVKM. The junction had 7 bases not matched to a gene; V was cut back by 3 bases and J by 3 bases. This CDR3 reads CASSFGLAGGRTDTQYF. DNA for the CDR3: TGTGCCAGCAGTTTTGGGCTAGCGGGAGGGAGGACAGATACGCAGTATTTT.

This chain links TRBV18 with TRBJ1-2; perhaps TRBD1 as D (6 bases). Trimming took off 3 bases at V and 3 bases at J, with 8 bases between the two ends. The germline gives CDR1 KGHSH, CDR2 LQKENI. CDR3 length: 13 residues. The DNA of the CDR3 is TGTGCCAGCTCACCCCGGACAGACTATGGCTACACCTTC. Protein product: CASSPRTDYGYTF.

This clone was observed a few times. The chain joins TRBV29-1 to TRBJ1-5, with 7 bases identical to TRBD1. The ends lost 1 base at V and 7 bases at J; junction bases unmatched: 4. The CDR3 is 13 amino acids. Looked up from germline, CDR1 is SQVTM and CDR2 is ANQGSEA. The CDR3 nucleotides are TGCAGCGTTGAAGTGGCCAGGGGGCAGCCCCAGCATTTT. Protein sequence: CSVEVARGQPQHF.

The CDR3 coding sequence is TGTGCCACCAGCAGAGATCTGGGGCGGGGCCTCTCCTACGAGCAGTACTTC. Translation: CATSRDLGRGLSYEQYF. The V gene is TRBV15, the J gene TRBJ2-7; possible D gene TRBD2, 6 bases. CDR1 and CDR2 from the germline V gene are LNHNV and YYDKDF (reference sequence). The CDR3 is 17 amino acids. Trimming took 0 bases from V and 0 from J, leaving 15 bases between them.

This clone showed up just a few times. This chain connects TRBV5-1 to TRBJ2-7; TRBD2 agrees at 8 bases. The length of the CDR3 is 16 residues. Germline trimming cut 5 bases from V and 0 bases from J; bases unmatched to any gene: 10. Germline V gene sequence: CDR1 SGHRS, CDR2 YFSETQ. CDR3 bases: TGCGCCAGCAGTCGGGGGCTAGCGGGTTACTCCTACGAGCAGTACTTC. This gives the protein CASSRGLAGYSYEQYF.

The chain links TRBV19 to TRBJ2-6; a weak D match, TRBD1 (7 bases). The germline V and J ends were trimmed by 5 bases and 0 bases, with 23 bases remaining between them. The CDR3 runs 20 residues. Germline V CDR1 and CDR2: LNHDA, SQIVND (reference sequence). The CDR3 reads CASSSLPRRGPSSGANVLTF. CDR3 nucleotides: TGTGCCAGTAGTTCCCTACCCCGGAGGGGGCCTAGCTCTGGGGCCAACGTCCTGACTTTC.

This clone was detected once. This chain joins TRBV9 and TRBJ1-5; 11 nucleotides agree with TRBD1. The CDR3 is 14 amino acids. V gave up 3 bases and J gave up 7 bases; unmatched junction bases: 3. Germline V CDR1 and CDR2: SGDLS, YYNGEE. Here the CDR3 DNA reads TGTGCCAGCAGCGCCGGGACAGGGGGACAGCCCCAGCATTTT. Its protein is CASSAGTGGQPQHF.

The chain recombines TRBV5-1 with TRBJ2-7; TRBD1 agrees at 9 bases. CDR3 length: 14 amino acids. Germline V gene sequence: CDR1 SGHRS, CDR2 YFSETQ. With V trimmed by 4 bases and J by 7 bases, 9 bases remained unmatched. CDR3 sequence: CASSPRDRVGEQYF. The CDR3 DNA reads TGCGCCAGCAGCCCCCGGGACAGGGTGGGGGAGCAGTACTTC.

The chain has TRBV9 and TRBJ2-2; D unclear. The CDR3 contains 11 residues. Trimming took off 4 bases at V and 9 bases at J, with 7 bases between the two ends. Germline V lookup: CDR1 SGDLS, CDR2 YYNGEE. In DNA, the CDR3 is TGTGCCAGCAGCTCCGGTTGGGAGCTGTTTTTT. Its protein product is CASSSGWELFF.

The V call is TRBV18, the J call TRBJ2-6; D is perhaps TRBD2 (5 bases). The CDR3 extends over 16 amino acids. Germline CDR1 and CDR2: KGHSH and LQKENI. The ends were cut back, 5 bases at V and 0 bases at J, with 11 bases in the middle. The CDR3 sequence is CASSWPGGSGANVLTF. In nucleotides, the CDR3 is TGTGCCAGCTCATGGCCAGGAGGCTCTGGGGCCAACGTCCTGACTTTC.

V usage is TRBV28 and J usage is TRBJ2-7, with 9 bases identical to TRBD1. V lost 6 bases and J lost 0; bases outside the gene matches: 6. The CDR3 extends over 15 amino acids. CDR1 and CDR2 (germline): MDHEN, SYDVKM. The CDR3 region has the DNA TGTGCCAGCAGCGAACCGGGACAGGGCTCCTACGAGCAGTACTTC. Translation gives CASSEPGQGSYEQYF.

The rearrangement links TRBV20-1 to TRBJ1-2, with 9 positions matching TRBD1. The CDR3 is made up of 11 amino acids. J was trimmed by 11 bases and V by 6 bases; bases with no gene match: 7. Germline assignment: CDR1 DFQATT and CDR2 SNEGSKA (reference sequence). As DNA, the CDR3 is TGCAGTGCCCCGGGACAGGGAGGGTACACCTTC. Translated: CSAPGQGGYTF.

The rearrangement joins TRBV7-2 to TRBJ1-5; D is ambiguous. The ends were cut back, 3 bases at V and 1 base at J, with 1 base in the middle. Germline V lookup: CDR1 SGHTA, CDR2 FQGNSA. The CDR3 consists of 12 residues. This chain's CDR3 is CASSLSNQPQHF. Here the CDR3 DNA reads TGTGCCAGCAGCTTGAGCAATCAGCCCCAGCATTTT. Drawing the rest from reference TRBV7-2 and TRBJ1-5, the complete variable domain is GAGVSQSPSNKVTEKGKDVELRCDPISGHTALYWYRQSLGQGLEFLIYFQGNSAPDKSGLPSDRFSAERTGGSVSTLTIQRTQQEDSAVYLCASSLSNQPQHFGDGTRLSIL.

The chain joins TRBV5-4 to TRBJ2-5; 13 positions agree with TRBD2. Losses at the gene ends were 0 bases for V and 1 base for J; bases not matched to a gene: 3. This CDR3 is built from 17 residues. The germline V gene has CDR1 SGHNT and CDR2 YYREEE (reference sequence). The DNA for the CDR3 is TGTGCCAGCAGCTTGGGACTAGCGGGGGGCTCCCAAGAGACCCAGTACTTC. It is translated as CASSLGLAGGSQETQYF.

A single count supports this clone. The rearrangement uses TRBV5-1 and TRBJ2-7; maybe TRBD2 (6 bases). Germline CDR1 reads SGHRS; CDR2 reads YFSETQ. V lost 1 base to trimming and J lost 3 bases, with 17 bases between them. CDR3 length: 16 amino acids. The CDR3, as DNA: TGCGCCAGCAGCTTGTGGGCGGACGGAGGGAGCTACGAGCAGTACTTC. It translates to CASSLWADGGSYEQYF.